This T cell receptor (beta chain) was observed in a study of blood T cell repertoires in COVID-19. Methods used by the authors: Reference gene primer amplification yielded estimated nucleated cell counts. Clones were sequenced by immunoSEQ multiplex PCR, and TCRdb holds only the in-frame ones, with some missing. The D gene and trimming were derived from the DNA, and the V and J assignments and clone size from that table. This table holds just over 35,000 clones, about nine tenths found once. The CDR3 runs 13 residues. Germline V CDR1 and CDR2: SGHRS, YFSETQ. V shed 4 bases and J shed 15 bases, with 20 bases lying between them.

This TCR was sampled from a man between 60 and 75 years old with acute or convalescent COVID-19. The V gene is TRBV5-1, the J gene TRBJ2-1; possibly TRBD1 for D (6 bases). Sequencing used peripheral blood. DNA of the CDR3: TGCGCCAGCAGCCTGGAACCTTCAGGGGAAACGTTCTTC. This encodes CASSLEPSGETFF.